Presented here are 28 T cell receptor beta chains from one specimen sequenced in a study of control samples from healthy donors and cancer patients. Profiling relied on immunoSEQ multiplex PCR, and the TCRdb table lists in-frame clones only, not all of them. The sample lists about 94,000 clones, around nine tenths occurring once. Sequencing was done on a sample of blood. These receptors all stem from a woman aged 18 to 35 in good health.

On this clone: The same CDR3 arises from other DNA sequences in this sample as well. The rearrangement uses TRBV15 and TRBJ1-3, with D uncertain. The CDR3 totals 15 residues. In germline, CDR1 is LNHNV, CDR2 YYDKDF (reference sequence). V lost 0 bases and J 2 bases, leaving 8 bases between the germline ends. The CDR3 DNA follows: TGTGCCACCAGCAGAGAAGGAAGGGCTGGAAACACCATATATTTT. Its protein product is CATSREGRAGNTIYF.

This clone has just one count. The chain employs TRBV2 and TRBJ1-5, with D possibly TRBD1 on 5 matching bases. Trimming took off 1 base at V and 6 bases at J, with 13 bases between the two ends. This CDR3 region has 15 residues. CDR1 is SNHLY, CDR2 FYNNEI, per germline. In DNA, the CDR3 is TGTGCCAGCAGTGAAGTGGGGGGAGGAGGTCAGCCCCAGCATTTT. It specifies CASSEVGGGGQPQHF. Full variable domain (remainder filled in from reference TRBV2 and TRBJ1-5): EPEVTQTPSHQVTQMGQEVILRCVPISNHLYFYWYRQILGQKVEFLVSFYNNEISEKSEIFDDQFSVERPDGSNFTLKIRSTKLEDSAMYFCASSEVGGGGQPQHFGDGTRLSIL.

This clone showed up just once. The chain joins TRBV3-1 (or the pseudogene TRBV3-2) to TRBJ2-5; 12 nucleotides match TRBD2. This CDR3 is built from 15 residues. Germline CDR1 reads LGHDT; CDR2 reads YNNKEL (reference sequence). V lost 2 bases, J lost 2 bases, and 0 bases stayed unmatched. This chain's CDR3 is CASSQTSGGQETQYF. CDR3 coding DNA: TGTGCCAGCAGCCAAACTAGCGGGGGGCAAGAGACCCAGTACTTC.

J is TRBJ2-2 and V is TRBV4-1; D remains ambiguous. The CDR3 is made up of 11 amino acids. V was cut by 8 bases and J by 6 bases, with 7 bases left in between. Per germline, CDR1 MGHRA and CDR2 YSYEKL. The DNA of the CDR3 is TGCGCCAGCGCTTGGGCCGGGGAGCTGTTTTTT. This translates into CASAWAGELFF.

V gene TRBV19 combines with J gene TRBJ2-5, with 7 bases that match TRBD1. The CDR3 has 15 amino acids. V was pared by 4 bases and J by 1 base, with 6 bases of the junction left unmatched. CDR1 and CDR2 from the germline V gene are LNHDA and SQIVND (reference sequence). The CDR3: CASSKGDSRQETQYF. The CDR3 DNA is TGTGCCAGTAGTAAGGGGGACAGCCGCCAAGAGACCCAGTACTTC.

Only a few counts were recorded for this clone. The rearrangement uses TRBV11-3 and TRBJ1-1; D is undetermined. The CDR3 covers 13 residues. V was cut by 1 base and J by 0 bases, with 3 bases left in between. Germline-derived CDR1 and CDR2 are SGHNT and YENEEA. CDR3 protein: CASSLGLNTEAFF. CDR3 DNA: TGTGCCAGCAGCTTAGGTTTGAACACTGAAGCTTTCTTT. The entire variable domain, with the rest obtained from reference TRBV11-3 and TRBJ1-1, is as follows: EAGVVQSPRYKIIEKKQPVAFWCNPISGHNTLYWYLQNLGQGPELLIRYENEEAVDDSQLPKDRFSAERLKGVDSTLKIQPAELGDSAVYLCASSLGLNTEAFFGQGTRLTVV.

The J gene is TRBJ1-1, the V gene TRBV5-1; tentatively, D is TRBD1 (5 bases). The germline V gene encodes CDR1 SGHRS and CDR2 YFSETQ. Trimming shortened V by 0 bases and J by 1 base, and 10 bases separated the two germline ends. CDR3 length equals 15 residues. This CDR3 reads CASSLGAGANTEAFF. CDR3 bases: TGCGCCAGCAGCTTGGGGGCCGGGGCGAACACTGAAGCTTTCTTT.

This chain connects TRBV24-1 to TRBJ2-2; 9 bases line up with TRBD2. This CDR3 has 12 residues. CDR1 and CDR2 from the germline V gene are KGHDR and SFDVKD. The V gene end was trimmed by 9 bases and the J gene end by 11 bases; junction bases not matched to a gene: 6. This chain's CDR3 is CATATSGKELFF. The CDR3 DNA reads TGTGCCACCGCGACTAGCGGCAAAGAGCTGTTTTTT.

This chain links TRBV19 with TRBJ2-1, with D uncertain. The V and J ends lost 5 bases and 9 bases respectively, with 14 bases between them. Per the germline V gene, CDR1 is LNHDA and CDR2 is SQIVND (reference sequence). The CDR3 is 13 residues long. Here the CDR3 DNA reads TGTGCCAGTAGTCGCCTATCTGCCGGTGAGCAGTTCTTC. Its translation is CASSRLSAGEQFF.

The rearrangement uses TRBV15 and TRBJ1-2; unclear D gene. V lost 0 bases to trimming and J lost 5 bases, with 10 bases between them. CDR1 and CDR2 from the germline V gene are LNHNV and YYDKDF (reference sequence). The CDR3 runs to 14 residues. For the CDR3, the DNA is TGTGCCACCAGCAGAGACTATACTCAATATGGCTACACCTTC. This encodes CATSRDYTQYGYTF.

DNA for the CDR3: TGTGCCAGAAGCTTCCCAGGGGCAGAGACCCAGTACTTC. Protein sequence: CARSFPGAETQYF. The rearrangement joins TRBV5-3 to TRBJ2-5, with D maybe TRBD1 (6 bases). TRBV5-3 is noted as an ORF with a role that remains uncertain. The germline V and J ends were trimmed by 2 bases and 4 bases, with 9 bases remaining between them. The CDR3 loop spans 13 amino acids.

The chain joins TRBV3-1 (or the pseudogene TRBV3-2) to TRBJ1-1; possible D gene TRBD1, 5 bases. The CDR3 sequence is 14 residues long. V lost 8 bases to trimming and J lost 7 bases, with 20 bases between them. Per the germline V gene, CDR1 is LGHDT and CDR2 is YNNKEL (reference sequence). The CDR3 loop is CASVSRPPGVEAFF. The CDR3 nucleotides read TGTGCCAGCGTTTCCCGCCCACCGGGGGTTGAAGCTTTCTTT.

The sample holds one count of this clone. The chain joins TRBV5-8 to TRBJ1-5; D is uncertain. CDR1 is SGHTS and CDR2 is YDEGEE in the germline V gene. CDR3 length equals 16 residues. V was pared by 4 bases and J by 9 bases, with 23 bases between. The CDR3 reads CASSGRSGTEDGPQHF. Written as DNA, the CDR3 is TGTGCCAGCAGCGGTCGCTCAGGCACGGAGGATGGGCCCCAGCATTTT.

This sequence joins TRBV6-1 and TRBJ1-1, with TRBD1 as a possible D gene (6 bases). This CDR3 is 14 amino acids long. Trimming cost V 3 bases and J 1 base, with 9 bases left between them. Germline values: CDR1 MNHNS, CDR2 SASEGT. CDR3 sequence reads: CASSDEGGNTEAFF. CDR3 nucleotides: TGTGCCAGCAGTGATGAGGGGGGGAACACTGAAGCTTTCTTT.

The genes are TRBV2 and TRBJ2-5; weak D call: TRBD1 (6 bases). The V gene lost 9 bases and the J gene lost 2 bases, with 16 bases spanning the gap. This CDR3 has 14 residues. CDR1 SNHLY and CDR2 FYNNEI come from the germline V gene. CDR3 sequence: CARVTGPDQETQYF. The CDR3 bases are TGTGCCAGGGTGACAGGTCCCGATCAAGAGACCCAGTACTTC.

Details on this clone: Other DNA sequences in the same sample also yield this CDR3. V is TRBV5-1 and J is TRBJ1-3; D not resolved. The CDR3 is 15 residues long. The V and J ends lost 4 bases and 0 bases respectively, with 11 bases between them. Germline V gene lookup returns CDR1 SGHRS and CDR2 YFSETQ. The CDR3 DNA is TGCGCCAGCAGCCTCGGAAGTACCTCTGGAAACACCATATATTTT. Translated, it gives CASSLGSTSGNTIYF.

Only a few counts were recorded for this clone. The CDR3 loop is CASSLTGEGYEQYF. CDR3 coding DNA: TGTGCCAGCAGCTTGACAGGGGAGGGCTACGAGCAGTACTTC. The chain employs TRBV7-9 and TRBJ2-7; tentative D call: TRBD1 (8 bases). V was trimmed by 3 bases and J by 3 bases, leaving 12 bases between them. From germline, CDR1 is SEHNR and CDR2 FQNEAQ (reference sequence). The CDR3 runs to 14 residues.

The chain links TRBV29-1 to TRBJ2-6, with D hard to call. Trimming left V 8 bases short and J 2 bases short, with 13 bases between. CDR1 and CDR2 from the germline V gene are SQVTM and ANQGSEA. The CDR3 is 14 amino acids. CDR3 sequence: CSILNSAGANVLTF. As DNA, the CDR3 is TGCAGCATTTTGAACAGTGCTGGGGCCAACGTCCTGACTTTC.

The chain is built from TRBV6-6 and TRBJ1-3, with TRBD1 identical over 7 bases. Germline V gives CDR1 MNHNY, CDR2 SVGAGI (reference sequence). The CDR3 runs to 16 residues. The junction had 7 bases not matched to a gene; V was cut back by 2 bases and J by 3 bases. In DNA form, the CDR3 reads TGTGCCAGCAGTTACGGTACAGGGGTGATTGGAAACACCATATATTTT. Translating it yields CASSYGTGVIGNTIYF.

This chain uses TRBV11-2 with TRBJ2-7, with 9 bases identical to TRBD2. CDR3 length equals 14 residues. CDR1 is SGHAT, CDR2 FQNNGV, per germline. With 5 bases clipped from V and 3 bases from J, the junction kept 5 bases outside the gene matches. CDR3 protein: CASSRSGGRYEQYF. As DNA, the CDR3 is TGTGCCAGCAGCCGCAGCGGGGGGCGCTACGAGCAGTACTTC.

The V gene is TRBV18, the J gene TRBJ2-5; the D gene is possibly TRBD2 (6 bases). This CDR3 comprises 15 residues. Germline V gives CDR1 KGHSH, CDR2 LQKENI. Between the trimmed V and J ends, which lost 1 base and 2 bases, there was a span of 11 bases. As DNA, the CDR3 is TGTGCCAGCTCACCACTTCGGGGGAATCAAGAGACCCAGTACTTC. It codes for CASSPLRGNQETQYF.

There are a few counts of this clone. The V gene is TRBV2, the J gene TRBJ1-6; D is unclear. Germline V gene lookup returns CDR1 SNHLY and CDR2 FYNNEI. Deletions cut 3 bases from V and 2 bases from J, with 8 bases between. The CDR3 is 15 residues long. This CDR3 reads CASSDKAPYNSPLHF. CDR3 DNA sequence: TGTGCCAGCAGTGATAAGGCCCCCTATAATTCACCCCTCCACTTT.

This sequence joins TRBV15 and TRBJ2-7; 8 positions match TRBD2. The CDR3 loop spans 16 amino acids. With V trimmed by 4 bases and J by 3 bases, 11 bases remained unmatched. Per germline, CDR1 LNHNV and CDR2 YYDKDF (reference sequence). The CDR3 loop is CATSTPRGGRNYEQYF. The CDR3 DNA reads as TGTGCCACCAGCACCCCCCGCGGGGGGAGAAACTACGAGCAGTACTTC.

This chain connects TRBV6-1 to TRBJ2-5, with 10 bases fitting TRBD2. The CDR3 extends over 15 amino acids. After removal of 4 bases from V and 4 bases from J, the junction contained 6 bases not matched to a gene. The germline V gene encodes CDR1 MNHNS and CDR2 SASEGT. This chain's CDR3 is CASSGAGGSGETQYF. The DNA for the CDR3 is TGTGCCAGCAGTGGAGCGGGGGGGTCTGGAGAGACCCAGTACTTC.

This rearrangement joins TRBV11-3 to TRBJ1-2; a possible D gene is TRBD1 (5 bases). The V gene's germline CDR1 is SGHNT and CDR2 YENEEA. With 2 bases removed from V and 2 bases from J, the gap between germline ends came to 18 bases. The CDR3 runs to 17 residues. The CDR3 here is CASSLRWGWGLNYGYTF. DNA of the CDR3: TGTGCCAGCAGCTTACGCTGGGGGTGGGGGTTAAACTATGGCTACACCTTC.

This clone was detected once. The J gene is TRBJ1-2, the V gene TRBV9; D is unresolved. Looked up from germline, CDR1 is SGDLS and CDR2 is YYNGEE. The V gene lost 3 bases and the J gene lost 0 bases, with 18 bases spanning the gap. This CDR3 comprises 17 residues. This CDR3 is CASSGHSEQLANYGYTF. The CDR3 nucleotides are TGTGCCAGCAGCGGTCACTCTGAACAGCTAGCTAACTATGGCTACACCTTC.

The chain combines TRBV5-1 with TRBJ1-2, with 7 bases identical to TRBD1. The ends lost 7 bases at V and 1 base at J; junction bases unmatched: 19. CDR3 length: 18 residues. CDR1 SGHRS and CDR2 YFSETQ come from the germline V gene. The CDR3, as DNA: TGCGCCAGCGCCCCGGAGAGGGGGCAGCGTGATCTTAACTATGGCTACACCTTC. Translation: CASAPERGQRDLNYGYTF.

The rearrangement joins TRBV10-3 to TRBJ2-2; 10 bases align to TRBD2. The CDR3 runs 17 residues. The junction had 3 bases not matched to a gene; V was cut back by 2 bases and J by 0 bases. Looked up from germline, CDR1 is ENHRY and CDR2 is SYGVKD. In DNA, the CDR3 is TGTGCCATCAGTGAGACTAGCGGGGTTTCGAACACCGGGGAGCTGTTTTTT. Protein sequence: CAISETSGVSNTGELFF.